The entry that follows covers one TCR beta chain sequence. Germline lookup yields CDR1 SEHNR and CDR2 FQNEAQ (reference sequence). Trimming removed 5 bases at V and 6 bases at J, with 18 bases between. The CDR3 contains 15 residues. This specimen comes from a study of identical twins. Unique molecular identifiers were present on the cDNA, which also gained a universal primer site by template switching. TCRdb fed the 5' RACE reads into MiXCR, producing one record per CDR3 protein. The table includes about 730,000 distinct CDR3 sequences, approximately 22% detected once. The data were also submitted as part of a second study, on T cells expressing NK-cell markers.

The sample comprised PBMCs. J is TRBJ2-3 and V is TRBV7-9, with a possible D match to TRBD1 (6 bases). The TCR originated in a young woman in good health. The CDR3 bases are TGTGCCAGCAGCGAAAGGGTGGGGGCCCTGGATACGCAGTATTTT. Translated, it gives CASSERVGALDTQYF.